This TCR beta chain was profiled in a study of T cells in Graves' hyperthyroidism and ophthalmopathy. Clinical symptoms, serum thyroxine, TRAb, thyroid ultrasound and orbital computed tomography informed diagnoses. The germline gives CDR1 SEHNR, CDR2 FQNEAQ (reference sequence). The CDR3 extends over 14 amino acids. The V end was cut by 8 bases, the J end by 11 bases, with 24 bases between. RNA transcripts provided the source from which TCR beta CDR3 regions were amplified. With the HTBI primer set, the TCR CDR3 went through a first round of RT-PCR. TCRdb reprocessed the multiplex PCR reads via MiXCR and lists one record per CDR3 protein. Of hundreds of thousands of distinct CDR3 sequences listed, 35% to 45% are singletons. Study-level results: Blood held most thyroid clonotypes expanded above 0.001 frequency.

Ten or more counts support this clonotype. What it binds is not known. The sequence derives from a man aged 18 to 29 with Graves' hyperthyroidism. The specimen was blood. This chain links TRBV7-9 with TRBJ1-1, with a possible D match to TRBD1 (6 bases). CDR3 sequence: CASGRDTFHAEAFF. In nucleotides, the CDR3 is TGTGCCAGCGGACGGGACACCTTCCACGCGGAGGCTTTCTTT.